This T cell receptor beta chain appears in the sequencing data of a study of technical replicates of blood from a handful of donors (dated by TCRdb to the late 2010s). A note on this clone: The antigen it binds to is not known. No clone much larger than this one lies a single base away; base qualities are absent.

The CDR3 runs 16 residues from the cysteine to the phenylalanine. Left in the record is the CDR3 DNA by itself, 48 bases read in frame from the first base. The germline V gene specifies SNHLY as CDR1 and FYNNEI as CDR2. V drops 1 base and J drops 7 bases, leaving 17 bases in between. The library was prepared using the immunoSEQ multiplex PCR assay. TCRdb mirrors the immuneACCESS table, restricted to in-frame sequences. Some clones are absent from its copies; in checked studies, under half trace to an unresolved V gene, and the reason for the others is unknown. The sample profile shows around 79,000 clones; 90% to 95% of them were found once. In total, the top ten clones hold approximately 0.25% of the sample.

This TCR derives from a human donor in good health. The sequence links TRBV2 to TRBJ1-5; confidence is insufficient to name the D gene. The sequencing sample was made of T cells isolated from PBMCs. The sequence in DNA is TGTGCCAGCAGTGAAGTGATGGTCTTTGGAGACCAGCCCCAGCATTTT. This codes for CASSEVMVFGDQPQHF.